Listed below are T cell receptor beta chains from one sample, sequenced in a study of blood T cell repertoires in COVID-19. Assay used: immunoSEQ multiplex PCR; TCRdb lists only in-frame clones, some missing. The table shows about 180,000 clones, with approximately 85% occurring only once. Input material: peripheral blood. All receptors come from a human donor with active or convalescent COVID-19. The donor label of this sample is uncertain. The CDR3 runs from the conserved cysteine through the conserved F or W. A D gene is named only where the DNA matches it firmly. The listing skips clone size in some rows; elsewhere it reads once, few, many or a size class.

CDR3nt | CDR3aa | v_gene | abundance | j_gene | d_gene
TGCAGCGTGGGAGAGACAGGAAATTCACCCCTCCACTTT | CSVGETGNSPLHF | TRBV29-1 | . | TRBJ1-6 | .
TGTGCCAGCAGTTCCCTCTCTGAGACCCAGTACTTC | CASSSLSETQYF | TRBV28 | . | TRBJ2-5 | .
TGTGCCAGTACCGCAACAGGGGGCAGCCTCGGCAATCAGCCCCAGCATTTT | CASTATGGSLGNQPQHF | TRBV19 | . | TRBJ1-5 | TRBD1
TGTGCCAGCAGCCCCGGACTAGGAATGACCCAAGAGACCCAGTACTTC | CASSPGLGMTQETQYF | TRBV7-8 | . | TRBJ2-5 | TRBD2
TGTGCCAGCAGGCAGGACAATCAGCCCCAGCATTTT | CASRQDNQPQHF | TRBV2 | once | TRBJ1-5 | .
TGTGCCATCAGCCCTGGGGAGAGCGGCCACGAGCAGTACTTC | CAISPGESGHEQYF | TRBV10-3 | . | TRBJ2-7 | .
TGCGCCAGCAGCCTGCAACAGGGCAATGAGCAGTTCTTC | CASSLQQGNEQFF | TRBV4-3 | . | TRBJ2-1 | .
TGCAGCGTACTACAGGGCGGGAGCAATCAGCCCCAGCATTTT | CSVLQGGSNQPQHF | TRBV29-1 | . | TRBJ1-5 | .
TGTGCCGGCACGGGGTTTGAAAAACTGTTTTTT | CAGTGFEKLFF | TRBV30 | . | TRBJ1-4 | .
TGTGCCAGCAGTTGGGGACACTACGAGCAGTACTTC | CASSWGHYEQYF | TRBV6-2/TRBV6-3 | . | TRBJ2-7 | .
TGCGCCAGCAGCGACCCGGGACAGGGGACTGGAAACACCATATATTTT | CASSDPGQGTGNTIYF | TRBV4-3 | . | TRBJ1-3 | TRBD1
TGCGCCAGCAGCTTAAGGGTGGGCGGGGACTACGAGCAGTACTTC | CASSLRVGGDYEQYF | TRBV5-1 | . | TRBJ2-7 | .
TGTGCCAGCAGACATGGGGGGGCTGGGGACACTGAAGCTTTCTTT | CASRHGGAGDTEAFF | TRBV28 | . | TRBJ1-1 | .
TGTGCCACCAGCGGCACTAGCTTGGAGACCCAGTACTTC | CATSGTSLETQYF | TRBV24-1 | . | TRBJ2-5 | .
TGCGCCAGCAGCCCCAGTGGCGGGAGTGGAGAGACCCAGTACTTC | CASSPSGGSGETQYF | TRBV5-1 | few | TRBJ2-5 | TRBD2
TGTGCCAGCAGCCCCGGTCCGGGGAGCACAGATACGCAGTATTTT | CASSPGPGSTDTQYF | TRBV7-2 | . | TRBJ2-3 | .
TGTGCCAGCAGTTACTCTAGGAGGGCCGGGGAGCTGTTTTTT | CASSYSRRAGELFF | TRBV6-5 | . | TRBJ2-2 | .
TGCGCCAGCAGCCAATCACCGGCTTCCAGGGAAAATTCACCCCTCCACTTT | CASSQSPASRENSPLHF | TRBV4-3 | . | TRBJ1-6 | .
TGTGCCAGGGATCAGGTTGCTGGGGCCAACGTCCTGACTTTC | CARDQVAGANVLTF | TRBV7-9 | . | TRBJ2-6 | .
TGTGCCAGCAGCCCCCGGAGGGGGGGGGAAGAGACCCAGTACTTC | CASSPRRGGEETQYF | TRBV7-2 | . | TRBJ2-5 | .
TGTGCCAGTAGCGCGGGAGTGGTACCAGATACGCAGTATTTT | CASSAGVVPDTQYF | TRBV19 | . | TRBJ2-3 | TRBD2
TGTGCCAGCAGTGAACAGTCGCTTACGAACACCGGGGAGCTGTTTTTT | CASSEQSLTNTGELFF | TRBV6-4 | . | TRBJ2-2 | .
TGTGCCACCAGTGACAGGGGCTACGAGCAGTACTTC | CATSDRGYEQYF | TRBV24-1 | . | TRBJ2-7 | .
TGTGCCAGCAGCTTGGGGGGGGGCCCCAGCACAGATACGCAGTATTTT | CASSLGGGPSTDTQYF | TRBV5-4 | . | TRBJ2-3 | .
TGTGCCACCAGCAGCGCGACTAGGCGAGCAGATACGCAGTATTTT | CATSSATRRADTQYF | TRBV15 | . | TRBJ2-3 | .
TGTGCCAGCAGCAGGGGGGACAGGCCACCCTCCTCCGAGCAGTACTTC | CASSRGDRPPSSEQYF | TRBV21-1 | . | TRBJ2-7 | .
TGTGCCAGCAGCCCTCAGTCTCAAGAGACCCAGTACTTC | CASSPQSQETQYF | TRBV7-2 | . | TRBJ2-5 | .
TGTGCCACCAGCAGAGGGGGAGGGACGACTAATGAAAAACTGTTTTTT | CATSRGGGTTNEKLFF | TRBV15 | . | TRBJ1-4 | .
TGTGCCAGCAGCCGGGGGGCTGGGGCCAACGTCCTGACTTTC | CASSRGAGANVLTF | TRBV4-2 | . | TRBJ2-6 | .
TGTGCCAGCAGCTACTCGCAGGGGCCAGGCGAGCAGTACTTC | CASSYSQGPGEQYF | TRBV11-2 | once | TRBJ2-7 | .
TGTGCCAGCAGTGAAATTGACAGGTCGTACTATGGCTACACCTTC | CASSEIDRSYYGYTF | TRBV6-1 | . | TRBJ1-2 | .
TGCAGCGTTGGGACAGGGAGTAACAATGAGCAGTTCTTC | CSVGTGSNNEQFF | TRBV29-1 | . | TRBJ2-1 | TRBD1
TGTGCCAGCAGCCGAACGGCTTTTCCCGGGGGGTACAATGAGCAGTTCTTC | CASSRTAFPGGYNEQFF | TRBV6-6 | . | TRBJ2-1 | TRBD2
TGTGCCAGCAGCGTAGCTGAGGGGGCGCTTTCGAATGAGCAGTTCTTC | CASSVAEGALSNEQFF | TRBV9 | few | TRBJ2-1 | TRBD1
TGTGCCTGGAGTGTTCTGACAGGGGGGCATGAAAAACTGTTTTTT | CAWSVLTGGHEKLFF | TRBV30 | . | TRBJ1-4 | TRBD1
TGTGCCAGCAGCTCCGGTGGGGGCACGAGAGTTCCAGATACGCAGTATTTT | CASSSGGGTRVPDTQYF | TRBV5-4 | . | TRBJ2-3 | .
TGTGCCACCACTGGAGGGAATAGCAATCAGCCCCAGCATTTT | CATTGGNSNQPQHF | TRBV24-1 | . | TRBJ1-5 | .